These 28 T cell receptor beta chains came from one sample sequenced in a study of tumor-infiltrating lymphocytes in primary liver carcinoma. Unsorted whole blood yielded the blood RNA, and germline DNA was also extracted. The input was around 530 ng total RNA; TCR beta cDNA was made from it with a constant-region primer. TCR beta libraries came from three nested multiplex PCR rounds using slightly modified ARM-PCR. Investigators reported that the first two PCR rounds, at 10 to 11 cycles each, used TRBV1-TRBV30 forward primers with a C-beta reverse primer. TCRdb re-analysed the multiplex PCR reads in MiXCR, keeping a single row per CDR3 protein. There are around 210,000 distinct CDR3 sequences in the sample; less than 75% occur only once, and 7% to 8.5% lies in the top ten. Sequencing was performed on peripheral blood. These receptors were taken from a woman in her fifties or sixties with primary liver carcinoma and hepatitis B virus infection.

In its sample, this clonotype was seen many times. The V call is TRBV11-2, the J call TRBJ2-1; D could derive from TRBD1 or TRBD2 (6 bases each). Germline CDR1 is SGHAT and CDR2 is FQNNGV. The length of the CDR3 is 16 residues. Trimming took 0 bases from V and 2 from J, leaving 11 bases between them. CDR3 nucleotide sequence: TGTGCCAGCAGCTTAGAAGGGGGAGGCCCCTACAATGAGCAGTTCTTC. Translation: CASSLEGGGPYNEQFF.

This chain connects TRBV11-2 to TRBJ2-1; 9 bases map to TRBD2. Trimming at V came to 4 bases and at J to 7 bases, leaving 17 bases not matched to a gene. Germline V gene sequence: CDR1 SGHAT, CDR2 FQNNGV. The CDR3 loop spans 18 amino acids. The CDR3 nucleotides read TGTGCCAGCAGCTACCCCACCGGGACTAGCAGGAGGGATAATGAGCAGTTCTTC. Its translation: CASSYPTGTSRRDNEQFF.

This clonotype was counted a single time. The V call is TRBV7-9, the J call TRBJ2-2; TRBD1 matches at 8 bases. The germline gives CDR1 SEHNR, CDR2 FQNEAQ (reference sequence). CDR3 length: 15 amino acids. In DNA, the CDR3 is TGTTCAAGCAGGCCTGGACAGGGTGGGACCGGGGAGCTGTTTTTT. The encoded protein is CSSRPGQGGTGELFF.

This clonotype was seen a few times. The chain is built from TRBV28 and TRBJ1-5; TRBD1 agrees at 8 bases. The germline CDR1 and CDR2 sequences are MDHEN and SYDVKM. The length of the CDR3 is 15 residues. Trimming at V came to 3 bases and at J to 6 bases, leaving 7 bases not matched to a gene. The CDR3 loop reads CASSLWAGGFQPQHF. The CDR3, as DNA: TGTGCCAGCAGTTTGTGGGCAGGGGGCTTTCAGCCCCAGCATTTT.

With regard to this clonotype: One junction end does not reproduce the germline sequence, and a read error may be involved. The rearrangement uses TRBV11-3 and TRBJ2-1; D gene ambiguous. The CDR3 consists of 15 residues. Germline CDR1 reads SGHNT; CDR2 reads YENEEA. The CDR3 coding sequence is TGTCCCAGCAGCTCCAACCTAATGGGCCAAGCTGAGCAGTTCTTC. Encoded protein: CPSSSNLMGQAEQFF.

This clonotype has a single count. The chain recombines TRBV7-9 with TRBJ2-7, with D perhaps matching TRBD1 (6 bases). The germline CDR1 and CDR2 sequences are SEHNR and FQNEAQ (reference sequence). Between the trimmed V and J ends, which lost 4 bases and 9 bases, there was a span of 43 bases. The CDR3 is made up of 22 amino acids. CDR3 nucleotides: TGTGCCAGCAGCTCAAGGAGTGTCGGGACAACCAATCACCTACGAGGGGTAGGACGGCAGTACTTC. Its translation is CASSSRSVGTTNHLRGVGRQYF.

V usage is TRBV2 and J usage is TRBJ2-5; either TRBD1 or TRBD2 may supply D (5 bases each). CDR1 SNHLY and CDR2 FYNNEI come from the germline V gene. The CDR3 loop spans 11 amino acids. V was pared by 6 bases and J by 12 bases, with 14 bases between. In nucleotides, the CDR3 is TGTGCCAGCAGAGGGGAGCACCTCAAGTACTTC. It translates to CASRGEHLKYF.

In this sample, this clonotype turned up many times. The J gene is TRBJ1-5, the V gene TRBV29-1; D may be TRBD1 (6 bases). The CDR3 consists of 13 residues. Germline loops: CDR1 SQVTM, CDR2 ANQGSEA. The V end was cut by 4 bases, the J end by 3 bases, with 10 bases between. CDR3 sequence reads: CSVARDNNQPQHF. The CDR3 nucleotides read TGCAGCGTTGCACGGGACAACAATCAGCCCCAGCATTTT. Full variable domain (outside the CDR3, taken from reference TRBV29-1 and TRBJ1-5): SAVISQKPSRDICQRGTSLTIQCQVDSQVTMMFWYRQQPGQSLTLIATANQGSEATYESGFVIDKFPISRPNLTFSTLTVSNMSPEDSSIYLCSVARDNNQPQHFGDGTRLSIL.

The rearrangement links TRBV28 to TRBJ1-1; TRBD1 is a possible D gene (5 bases). Germline lookup yields CDR1 MDHEN and CDR2 SYDVKM. V dropped 5 bases and J dropped 8 bases, with 15 bases sitting between them. CDR3 length equals 13 residues. The CDR3 nucleotides are TGTGCCAGCAGTATCCTTGGGGGACTGGAAGCTTTCTTT. Its protein is CASSILGGLEAFF.

Points on this clonotype: This may stem from a read error, because a much larger clone lies one nucleotide away. The chain couples TRBV4-2 to TRBJ1-4; unclear D gene. This CDR3 has 13 residues. CDR1 is LGHNA, CDR2 YNFKEQ, per germline. As DNA, the CDR3 is TGTGCCAGCAGCCACCCGGGGAATGAAAGACTGTTTTTT. As protein: CASSHPGNERLFF.

In its sample, this clonotype ranks as medium-sized. This chain uses TRBV29-1 with TRBJ2-7; possibly TRBD1 for D (5 bases). V was pared by 6 bases and J by 5 bases, with 20 bases between. The CDR3 contains 14 residues. Germline loops: CDR1 SQVTM, CDR2 ANQGSEA. CDR3 in DNA: TGCAGCGTGACAGAAGAAACCACCTACGACGAGCAGTACTTC. It is translated as CSVTEETTYDEQYF.

On this clonotype itself: One junction end disagrees with the germline gene, perhaps due to a read error. This chain uses TRBV6-1 with TRBJ2-1; 7 bases map to TRBD2. Germline loops: CDR1 MNHNS, CDR2 SASEGT. The CDR3 totals 15 residues. CDR3 loop: CASNEDGGGYNEQFF. Here the CDR3 DNA reads TGTGCCAGCAATGAAGATGGGGGGGGGTACAATGAGCAGTTCTTC.

As for this clonotype: A much larger clone lies one base from this, so it may be a read error. This chain links TRBV5-6 with TRBJ1-1, with D tentatively TRBD1 (6 bases). V was pared by 7 bases and J by 5 bases, with 18 bases between. Germline CDR1 reads SGHDT; CDR2 reads YYEEEE. The CDR3 consists of 14 residues. CDR3 region: CASGPNRGRTEAFF. DNA of the CDR3: TGTGCCAGCGGCCCGAACCGGGGGCGGACTGAAGCTTTCTTT.

V is TRBV7-8 and J is TRBJ2-1; perhaps D is TRBD1 or TRBD2 (5 bases each). The length of the CDR3 is 17 residues. Between the trimmed V and J ends, which lost 1 base and 8 bases, there was a span of 21 bases. The germline V gene has CDR1 SGHVS and CDR2 FQNEAQ. CDR3 DNA: TGTGCCAGCAGCTTAGGGTGGGGCGGAGCTGCGGGCGATGAGCAGTTCTTC. Protein product: CASSLGWGGAAGDEQFF.

V is TRBV12-3 or TRBV12-4 and J is TRBJ2-7; 12 bases are shared with TRBD2. The length of the CDR3 is 18 residues. The J segment lost 3 bases and the V segment lost 6 bases, leaving 15 bases of the junction unmatched. The chain's CDR3 is CASSPQWSGLAGIYEQYF. For the CDR3, the DNA is TGTGCCAGCAGCCCTCAATGGTCCGGACTAGCGGGAATCTACGAGCAGTACTTC.

A word on this clonotype: This may come from a read error, since a much larger clone is one base off. The chain uses TRBV7-9 and TRBJ2-7, with D tentatively TRBD2 (5 bases). The CDR3 extends over 13 amino acids. Germline CDR1 SEHNR, CDR2 FQNEAQ (reference sequence). CDR3 amino acids: CASGLGSDWRQYF. The DNA of the CDR3 is TGTGCCAGCGGCTTAGGCTCGGACTGGAGGCAGTACTTC.

The chain employs TRBV20-1 and TRBJ2-7; the match to TRBD1 covers 7 bases. Per germline, CDR1 DFQATT and CDR2 SNEGSKA (reference sequence). This CDR3 contains 14 residues. V lost 1 base to trimming and J lost 3 bases; unmatched junction nucleotides: 6. The CDR3 spells CSARADRAVYEQYF. DNA of the CDR3: TGCAGTGCTAGAGCAGACAGGGCTGTCTACGAGCAGTACTTC.

On this clonotype: A much larger clone differs by one base, so this may be a read error. The chain recombines TRBV12-3 or TRBV12-4 with TRBJ2-1; 8 bases are shared with TRBD1. Trimming removed 3 bases from V and 7 bases from J; junction bases left unmatched: 14. The CDR3 consists of 17 residues. CDR3 protein: CASSLGQESGERNEQFF. CDR3 coding DNA: TGTGCCAGCAGTTTGGGACAGGAATCGGGGGAAAGGAATGAGCAGTTCTTC.

This clonotype has ten or more counts. The chain employs TRBV6-1 and TRBJ2-1; D might be TRBD2 (6 bases). This CDR3 is 14 amino acids long. Germline assignment: CDR1 MNHNS and CDR2 SASEGT. V was shortened by 6 bases and J by 12 bases, with 21 bases between the two germline ends. The CDR3 is CASRPEKGRRWQFF. In DNA, the CDR3 is TGTGCCAGCAGACCCGAGAAGGGGAGGCGGTGGCAGTTCTTC.

To note about this clonotype: The junction does not match germline at one end; this may be a read error. V is TRBV5-1 and J is TRBJ1-1; the match to TRBD1 covers 11 bases. Germline V gene lookup returns CDR1 SGHRS and CDR2 YFSETQ. CDR3 length: 15 residues. The CDR3 here is CASSMLGQGDTEAFF. As DNA, the CDR3 is TGCGCCAGCAGCATGTTGGGACAGGGGGACACTGAAGCTTTCTTC.

The table lists this clonotype with many counts. This rearrangement joins TRBV4-1 to TRBJ1-1; D remains unclear. V was clipped by 0 bases and J by 8 bases, with 16 bases between them. The germline V gene has CDR1 MGHRA and CDR2 YSYEKL. This CDR3 is built from 15 residues. The CDR3 DNA follows: TGCGCCAGCAGCCAAGATGGATTTGCGGGGATCGAAGCTTTCTTT. The encoded protein is CASSQDGFAGIEAFF.

The V and J genes are TRBV11-3 and TRBJ2-7, with D maybe TRBD1 (6 bases). The CDR3 spans 15 residues. Per germline, CDR1 SGHNT and CDR2 YENEEA. The V and J ends lost 0 bases and 2 bases respectively, with 11 bases between them. The CDR3 sequence: CASSLDPGTPYEQYF. CDR3 in DNA: TGTGCCAGCAGCTTAGATCCCGGGACACCCTACGAGCAGTACTTC.

The rearrangement links TRBV20-1 to TRBJ2-5; 7 bases are a match to TRBD1. CDR1 and CDR2 (germline): DFQATT, SNEGSKA (reference sequence). The CDR3 covers 12 residues. Germline trimming cut 3 bases from V and 2 bases from J; bases unmatched to any gene: 0. The CDR3 reads CSARGQQETQYF. CDR3 DNA: TGCAGTGCTAGGGGACAGCAAGAGACCCAGTACTTC.

The chain combines TRBV28 with TRBJ1-2; 8 bases match TRBD1. Germline values: CDR1 MDHEN, CDR2 SYDVKM. V dropped 1 base and J dropped 12; count of bases not matched to a gene: 4. This CDR3 is 12 amino acids long. In DNA, the CDR3 is TGTGCCAGCAGTTTATCTGGACAGGGAAACACCTTC. This translates into CASSLSGQGNTF.

This chain uses TRBV11-2 with TRBJ2-2; 7 nucleotides align to TRBD2. The CDR3 consists of 15 residues. CDR1 SGHAT and CDR2 FQNNGV come from the germline V gene. Trimming removed 5 bases from V and 7 bases from J; junction bases left unmatched: 10. The CDR3 protein is CASSPSREVIGELFF. Written as DNA, the CDR3 is TGTGCCAGCAGCCCCAGTCGGGAGGTAATCGGGGAGCTGTTTTTT.

The gene calls are TRBV5-5 and TRBJ2-5; TRBD1 aligns across 8 bases. CDR1 and CDR2 from the germline V gene are SGHKS and YYEKEE (reference sequence). V trimming: 6 bases; J trimming: 5 bases; junction bases outside the gene matches: 18. The CDR3 has 17 amino acids. CDR3 sequence (DNA): TGTGCCAGCATCTGGTCCGAAGGACAGGGTATTGTGGAGACCCAGTACTTC. Protein product: CASIWSEGQGIVETQYF.

In its sample, this clonotype was seen many times. The V call is TRBV10-2, the J call TRBJ2-1; D possibly corresponds to TRBD2 (6 bases). This CDR3 is 13 amino acids long. Germline values: CDR1 WSHSY, CDR2 SAAADI. Between the trimmed V and J ends, which lost 2 bases and 9 bases, there was a span of 11 bases. The CDR3 reads CASSEGRLGEQFF. DNA for the CDR3: TGCGCCAGCAGTGAGGGGAGGTTAGGTGAGCAGTTCTTC.

As for this clonotype: One end of the junction varies from germline; a read error may be responsible. The chain carries TRBV11-2 and TRBJ2-1, with 10 bases identical to TRBD2. The germline gives CDR1 SGHAT, CDR2 FQNNGV. CDR3 length: 15 residues. The CDR3, as DNA: TGTGCCAGCGGCGTGGGACTAGCGCCATACAATGAGCATTTCTTC. This codes for CASGVGLAPYNEHFF. The full variable domain, in which reference TRBV11-2 and TRBJ2-1 provide the parts outside the CDR3, is EAGVAQSPRYKIIEKRQSVAFWCNPISGHATLYWYQQILGQGPKLLIQFQNNGVVDDSQLPKDRFSAERLKGVDSTLKIQPAKLEDSAVYLCASGVGLAPYNEHFFGPGTRLTVL.